The 20 T cell receptor beta chains given below trace back to one sample, sequenced in a study of blood T cell repertoires in COVID-19. Libraries were prepared by immunoSEQ multiplex PCR; TCRdb keeps only in-frame clonotypes and omits some of them. The data hold 60,000 to 70,000 clones, with approximately 84% observed a single time. Sequences were obtained from peripheral blood. These TCRs come from a man in his fifties with active COVID-19.

The chain has TRBV5-1 and TRBJ2-1, with TRBD2 matching 14 bases. Trimming removed 0 bases from V and 9 bases from J; junction bases left unmatched: 5. The germline V gene has CDR1 SGHRS and CDR2 YFSETQ. The CDR3 length is 16 residues. In nucleotides, the CDR3 is TGCGCCAGCAGCTTGGCCGGGACTAGCGGGAGTGGTGAGCAGTTCTTC. Translation gives CASSLAGTSGSGEQFF.

This clone was picked up one time. The chain uses TRBV11-2 and TRBJ2-1; 7 positions match TRBD1. This CDR3 comprises 15 residues. From germline, CDR1 is SGHAT and CDR2 FQNNGV. After removal of 11 bases from V and 2 bases from J, the junction contained 12 bases not matched to a gene. CDR3 nucleotide sequence: TGTGCCGGTTCGTGGGACAGCGCCACCTACAATGAGCAGTTCTTC. This encodes CAGSWDSATYNEQFF.

The gene calls are TRBV6-2 or TRBV6-3 and TRBJ2-3, with D perhaps TRBD2 (5 bases). CDR1 and CDR2 from the germline V gene are MNHEY and SVGEGT. Trimming removed 0 bases at V and 2 bases at J, with 12 bases between. CDR3 length equals 16 residues. The CDR3 sequence is CASSYSWGEVTDTQYF. DNA for the CDR3: TGTGCCAGCAGTTACTCGTGGGGAGAGGTCACAGATACGCAGTATTTT.

This clone has just one count. The gene calls are TRBV5-1 and TRBJ2-1; 9 nucleotides match TRBD2. V was clipped by 6 bases and J by 3 bases; unmatched bases: 10. The CDR3 sequence is 16 residues long. Per germline, CDR1 SGHRS and CDR2 YFSETQ. CDR3 sequence: CASTLVAGDLYNEQFF. The CDR3 DNA is TGCGCCAGCACCCTGGTAGCGGGAGATCTCTACAATGAGCAGTTCTTC.

V and J are TRBV28 and TRBJ1-5, with D possibly being TRBD1 (6 bases). The germline V gene has CDR1 MDHEN and CDR2 SYDVKM. V was shortened by 6 bases and J by 3 bases, with 18 bases between the two germline ends. The CDR3 has 16 amino acids. The CDR3 sequence: CASSYPYGQNNQPQHF. The CDR3, as DNA: TGTGCCAGCAGCTACCCTTATGGACAGAACAATCAGCCCCAGCATTTT.

The gene calls are TRBV5-4 and TRBJ1-2; D is uncertain. The V end lost 4 bases, the J end lost 0 bases, and 10 bases lay between the germline ends. Germline V CDR1 and CDR2: SGHNT, YYREEE (reference sequence). This CDR3 has 14 residues. In nucleotides, the CDR3 is TGTGCCAGCAGCCCCGGGTGGTCTAACTATGGCTACACCTTC. Translating gives CASSPGWSNYGYTF.

This chain links TRBV6-2 or TRBV6-3 with TRBJ2-5; D unresolved. The V gene's germline CDR1 is MNHEY and CDR2 SVGEGT. Trimming left V 4 bases short and J 2 bases short, with 5 bases between. CDR3 length: 12 amino acids. CDR3 nucleotide sequence: TGTGCCAGCAGTTCCCCTCAAGAGACCCAGTACTTC. Translated: CASSSPQETQYF.

The V call is TRBV10-2, the J call TRBJ1-3; a possible D gene is TRBD1 (5 bases). Germline V lookup: CDR1 WSHSY, CDR2 SAAADI. This CDR3 region has 15 residues. V was trimmed by 0 bases and J by 1 base, leaving 7 bases between them. CDR3 sequence: CASSESSGSGNTIYF. In nucleotides, the CDR3 is TGCGCCAGCAGTGAGTCATCAGGGTCTGGAAACACCATATATTTT.

This clone has only one observation. The chain employs TRBV20-1 and TRBJ2-3, with unresolved D. The CDR3 is 11 amino acids. V was clipped by 2 bases and J by 6 bases, with 6 bases between them. The germline V gene has CDR1 DFQATT and CDR2 SNEGSKA (reference sequence). The CDR3 loop is CSARSRDTQYF. Here the CDR3 DNA reads TGCAGTGCTAGAAGTCGGGATACGCAGTATTTT.

The chain combines TRBV25-1 with TRBJ2-7; 10 bases are shared with TRBD1. Germline CDR1 is MGHDK and CDR2 is SYGVNS. The CDR3 runs to 12 residues. Losses at the gene ends were 11 bases for V and 3 bases for J; bases not matched to a gene: 4. In DNA form, the CDR3 reads TGTGCCGCGACAGGGGGCTACTACGAGCAGTACTTC. It codes for CAATGGYYEQYF.

The gene calls are TRBV9 and TRBJ1-5; D is unclear. Looked up from germline, CDR1 is SGDLS and CDR2 is YYNGEE. This CDR3 has 12 amino acids. The V gene lost 5 bases and the J gene lost 8 bases, with 11 bases spanning the gap. CDR3 coding DNA: TGTGCCAGCAGTGCCACCGGGGAGCCCCAGCATTTT. This translates into CASSATGEPQHF.

V and J are TRBV12-3 or TRBV12-4 and TRBJ1-2; D may be TRBD1 (5 bases). Trimming shortened V by 6 bases and J by 4 bases, and 12 bases separated the two germline ends. This CDR3 is 13 amino acids long. This CDR3 reads CASSIGRGYGYTF. DNA of the CDR3: TGTGCCAGCAGCATAGGGAGGGGCTATGGCTACACCTTC.

The chain recombines TRBV6-5 with TRBJ2-2; D not resolved. CDR3 length equals 14 residues. The germline CDR1 and CDR2 sequences are MNHEY and SVGAGI. Trimming took off 6 bases at V and 5 bases at J, with 13 bases between the two ends. The CDR3 loop is CASRRIVSTGELFF. CDR3 DNA: TGTGCCAGCAGGAGAATTGTTTCGACCGGGGAGCTGTTTTTT.

The genes are TRBV6-5 and TRBJ2-1; D is possibly TRBD1 (5 bases). This CDR3 comprises 15 residues. V was pared by 5 bases and J by 4 bases, with 15 bases between. CDR1 is MNHEY, CDR2 SVGAGI, per germline. The CDR3 sequence is CASSPDTFLYNEQFF. The CDR3 nucleotides read TGTGCCAGCAGTCCGGACACTTTCTTATACAATGAGCAGTTCTTC.

The chain employs TRBV9 and TRBJ2-1; TRBD2 agrees at 11 bases. With V trimmed by 1 base and J by 5 bases, 8 bases remained unmatched. The germline gives CDR1 SGDLS, CDR2 YYNGEE. The CDR3 has 17 amino acids. This CDR3 reads CASSVSTTSGDHNEQFF. For the CDR3, the DNA is TGTGCCAGCAGCGTATCGACGACTAGCGGGGACCACAATGAGCAGTTCTTC.

V is TRBV19 and J is TRBJ1-2; D uncertain. V shed 4 bases and J shed 7 bases, with 16 bases lying between them. The CDR3 covers 14 residues. Germline CDR1 reads LNHDA; CDR2 reads SQIVND (reference sequence). CDR3 loop: CASSRYPGDGGYTF. The CDR3 DNA follows: TGTGCCAGTAGTAGGTACCCGGGAGATGGTGGCTACACCTTC.

The chain links TRBV5-4 to TRBJ1-1; TRBD1 is a possible D gene (5 bases). The CDR3 consists of 15 residues. Trimming took off 4 bases at V and 1 base at J, with 14 bases between the two ends. Germline V lookup: CDR1 SGHNT, CDR2 YYREEE (reference sequence). CDR3 in amino acids: CASSLSRVGNTEAFF. The CDR3 bases are TGTGCCAGCAGCCTAAGCAGGGTGGGGAACACTGAAGCTTTCTTT.

The V call is TRBV6-2 or TRBV6-3, the J call TRBJ2-7, with a tentative D call TRBD2 (6 bases). Deletions cut 5 bases from V and 3 bases from J, with 14 bases between. The CDR3 totals 14 residues. CDR1 and CDR2 (germline): MNHEY, SVGEGT. CDR3 region: CASSLSGIHYEQYF. CDR3 in DNA: TGTGCCAGCAGTCTTAGCGGAATTCACTACGAGCAGTACTTC.

The chain links TRBV7-2 to TRBJ2-7, with 7 bases that match TRBD2. The germline V gene has CDR1 SGHTA and CDR2 FQGNSA. The trim removed 2 bases at V and 7 bases at J, leaving 5 bases unmatched. CDR3 size: 13 residues. For the CDR3, the DNA is TGTGCCAGCAGCTTATTGCGGGAGAGTGAGCAGTACTTC. Its translation: CASSLLRESEQYF. The whole variable domain, filled in from reference TRBV7-2 and TRBJ2-7, reads GAGVSQSPSNKVTEKGKDVELRCDPISGHTALYWYRQSLGQGLEFLIYFQGNSAPDKSGLPSDRFSAERTGGSVSTLTIQRTQQEDSAVYLCASSLLRESEQYFGPGTRLTVT.

The CDR3 is CSVEETSGARFF. The CDR3 DNA reads TGCAGCGTTGAAGAGACCTCTGGAGCGCGGTTCTTC. This chain uses TRBV29-1 with TRBJ2-1; D not certain. Trimming took off 0 bases at V and 15 bases at J, with 15 bases between the two ends. Germline CDR1 is SQVTM and CDR2 is ANQGSEA. The CDR3 has 12 amino acids.